The 5 T cell receptor beta chains below were found in one sample sequenced in a study of early T cells in non-severe SARS-CoV-2 infection. TCRdb independently ran MiXCR on the 5' RACE reads; one entry per CDR3 protein. The data contain fewer than 60,000 distinct CDR3 sequences, less than 9.5% of them singletons. Sequences were obtained from whole blood. Receptors originate from an adult who was a healthcare worker with PCR-confirmed SARS-CoV-2 infection or an uninfected control (not recorded which).

In its sample, this clonotype was seen many times. CDR3 bases: TGTGCCACCAGCAGGGACGAAACAGATACGCAGTATTTT. This translates into CATSRDETDTQYF. J is TRBJ2-3 and V is TRBV15, with D uncertain. Germline assignment: CDR1 LNHNV and CDR2 YYDKDF (reference sequence). V shed 3 bases and J shed 3 bases, with 7 bases lying between them. This CDR3 contains 13 residues.

This clonotype was seen at least ten times. CDR3 nucleotides: TGCAGTGCAGGAGACAGGGTTCGGACTGAAGCTTTCTTT. Its protein is CSAGDRVRTEAFF. The chain links TRBV20-1 to TRBJ1-1; TRBD1 agrees at 7 bases. V lost 6 bases and J lost 5; bases outside the gene matches: 9. Germline lookup yields CDR1 DFQATT and CDR2 SNEGSKA (reference sequence). This CDR3 contains 13 residues.

This clonotype was observed many times. At one boundary the junction diverges from the germline segment, which might be a read error. The chain uses TRBV7-9 and TRBJ2-7; the D gene is possibly TRBD2 (6 bases). The germline CDR1 and CDR2 sequences are SEHNR and FQNEAQ (reference sequence). The CDR3 consists of 17 residues. CDR3 nucleotide sequence: TGTGCCAGCAGCTCAGCCCTGGGACTGCCCGGATCCTCCGAGCAGTACTTC. Its protein is CASSSALGLPGSSEQYF.

This clonotype has ten or more counts. This chain links TRBV2 with TRBJ1-1; 10 bases line up with TRBD1. This CDR3 is 15 amino acids long. Germline CDR1 reads SNHLY; CDR2 reads FYNNEI. With V trimmed by 5 bases and J by 1 base, 4 bases remained unmatched. CDR3 sequence: CASSRDRGTNTEAFF. In DNA, the CDR3 is TGTGCCAGCAGTCGGGACAGGGGAACGAACACTGAAGCTTTCTTT.

Ten or more counts support this clonotype. CDR3: CASSPDLGGYTF. CDR3 in DNA: TGCGCCAGCAGCCCGGACTTGGGCGGCTACACCTTC. The J gene is TRBJ1-2, the V gene TRBV5-1; D call uncertain. Deletions cut 4 bases from V and 8 bases from J, with 12 bases between. CDR3 length: 12 amino acids. The germline V gene encodes CDR1 SGHRS and CDR2 YFSETQ.